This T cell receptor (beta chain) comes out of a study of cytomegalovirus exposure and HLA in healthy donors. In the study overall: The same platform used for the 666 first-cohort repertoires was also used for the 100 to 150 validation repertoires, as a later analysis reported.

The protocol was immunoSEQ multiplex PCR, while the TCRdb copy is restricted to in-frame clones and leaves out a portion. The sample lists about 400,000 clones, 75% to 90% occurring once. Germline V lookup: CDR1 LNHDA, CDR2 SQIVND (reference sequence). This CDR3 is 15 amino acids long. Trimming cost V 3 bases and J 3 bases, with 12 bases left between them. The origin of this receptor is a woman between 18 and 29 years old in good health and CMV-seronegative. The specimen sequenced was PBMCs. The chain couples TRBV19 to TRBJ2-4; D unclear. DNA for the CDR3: TGTGCCAGTAGTATCAGCCAGGTTGGCAAAAACATTCAGTACTTC. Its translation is CASSISQVGKNIQYF.